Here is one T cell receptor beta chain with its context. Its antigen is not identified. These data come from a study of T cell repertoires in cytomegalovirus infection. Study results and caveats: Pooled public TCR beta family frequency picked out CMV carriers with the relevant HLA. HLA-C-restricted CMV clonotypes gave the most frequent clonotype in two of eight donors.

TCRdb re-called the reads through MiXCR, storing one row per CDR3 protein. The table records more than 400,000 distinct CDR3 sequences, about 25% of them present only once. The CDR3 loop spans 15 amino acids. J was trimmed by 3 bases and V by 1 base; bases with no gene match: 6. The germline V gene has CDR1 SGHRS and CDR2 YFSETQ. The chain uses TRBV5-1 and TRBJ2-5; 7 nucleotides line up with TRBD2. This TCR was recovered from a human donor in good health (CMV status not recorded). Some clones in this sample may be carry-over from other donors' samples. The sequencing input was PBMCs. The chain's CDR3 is CASSLIALAEETQYF. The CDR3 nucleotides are TGCGCCAGCAGCTTGATCGCGCTAGCGGAAGAGACCCAGTACTTC.